This T cell receptor (beta chain) was retrieved from a study of tumor and adjacent non-tumor tissue in lung cancer listed by TCRdb under 2018. Study-wide context: Of the cohort, 11 to 12 patients had adenocarcinoma, 2 had squamous cell carcinoma and 1 had small cell lung cancer. Among the approximately 15 patients, ages ranged from about 30 to 80 years, roughly ten were men and 5 were women, and disease was TNM stage I to III. A total of some 130,000,000 productive TCRbeta reads were generated by sequencing, corresponding to an average of about 4.17 million reads per sample. Bulk TCRbeta repertoires were compared between lung tumor tissue and matched distant non-tumor lung tissue obtained from approximately 15 lung cancer patients. For each patient, one tumor sample and one normal lung sample were taken, giving approximately 33 paired specimens that underwent TCRbeta CDR3 sequencing. Broad study findings and their caveats: The cohort had only 15 or so patients, and the authors noted that larger samples and more detailed clinical data are needed. Peripheral blood was not sequenced, so blood TCRbeta repertoires in these lung cancer patients were not examined. The top 100 clones made up a significantly larger cumulative share of the repertoire in normal lung than in tumor tissue. The methods do not name the sequencing platform or mention unique molecular identifiers. TCR diversity was significantly higher in younger patients, and higher tumor TCR diversity was associated with shorter overall and disease-free survival. Significantly higher TCR diversity (inverse Simpson) was observed in tumor tissue than in normal lung tissue (431.37 vs 166.20, P = 0.0075, Mann-Whitney U test).

The CDR1 and CDR2 encoded by the germline V gene are LGHNA and YNFKEQ. The CDR3 starts with the cysteine, ends with the phenylalanine, and has 15 residues. Only CDR3 DNA remains: 45 bases, in frame from the first base. Points on this clonotype: Its antigen is unknown. The junction and the germline gene differ at one end; a read error may be behind it.

RNA was extracted from bulk unsorted tissue and checked for quality with a NanoDrop ND-1000 and an Agilent 2100. The normal lung samples consisted of distant non-tumor tissue collected more than 3 cm from the tumor edge. All donors had newly diagnosed lung cancer, had not received prior chemotherapy, and were admitted for thoracic surgery in China between August and November 2014. The study excluded patients who had received radiotherapy or chemotherapy before or who had another cancer at the same time. Pieces of surgical tissue measuring roughly 1-2 cm3 were kept in RNAlater solution and stored at -80 degrees C until use. The method was multiplex PCR. Sequencing was carried out with an Illumina HiSeq 2500. Following protocols modified from ARM-PCR, the researchers constructed TCRbeta libraries through three rounds of nested PCR with primers (Table S4). Before sequencing, PCR products of 200-500 bp were excised from the gel and purified with the QIAquick gel extraction kit. The authors' analysis ran thus. Reads were cleaned with Trimmomatic, merged with FLASH into complete CDR3 sequences, and assigned to V(D)J germline segments with MiTCR. Clonal diversity was calculated as the inverse Simpson's index using VDJtools. In-frame sequences lacking a premature stop codon were counted as productive reads. TCRdb ran its own pipeline on the public reads, namely fastp trimming at Q25 and MiXCR clone calling, and kept in-frame beta chains. When rows share a CDR3 protein, they turn into one entry using the most common DNA and genes. TCRdb, rather than the study authors, made the V and J calls. The sample table records some 73,000 distinct CDR3 sequences; approximately 78% of these occur just once. The ten most abundant clones make up around half of the sample.

The specimen was distant non-tumor lung tissue. This clonotype originated in a man aged 55 to 70 with non-small cell lung cancer. Here the chain combines TRBV4-2 and TRBJ2-3; the central 11 bases match TRBD2. The sequenced DNA is TGTGCCAGCAGCCCGACTAGCGGGATGACAGATACGAAGTATTTT. Its protein is CASSPTSGMTDTKYF.